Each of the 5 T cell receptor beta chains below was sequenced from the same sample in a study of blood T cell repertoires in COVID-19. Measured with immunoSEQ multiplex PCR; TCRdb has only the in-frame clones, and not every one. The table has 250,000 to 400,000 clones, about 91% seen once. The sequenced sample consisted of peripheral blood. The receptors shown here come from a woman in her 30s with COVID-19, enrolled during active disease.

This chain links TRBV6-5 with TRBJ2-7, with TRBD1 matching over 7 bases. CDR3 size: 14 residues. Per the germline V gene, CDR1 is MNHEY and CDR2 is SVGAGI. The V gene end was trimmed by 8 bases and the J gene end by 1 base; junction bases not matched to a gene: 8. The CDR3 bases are TGTGCCAGCCGACGGGGACAGAGTTCCTACGAGCAGTACTTC. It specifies CASRRGQSSYEQYF.

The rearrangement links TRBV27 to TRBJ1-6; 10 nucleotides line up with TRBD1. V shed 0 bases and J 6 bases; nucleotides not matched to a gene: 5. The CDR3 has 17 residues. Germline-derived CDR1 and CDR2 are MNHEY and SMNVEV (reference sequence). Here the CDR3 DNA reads TGTGCCAGCAGTTTATCGGGACAGGGGCCCTCTAATTCACCCCTCCACTTT. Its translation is CASSLSGQGPSNSPLHF.

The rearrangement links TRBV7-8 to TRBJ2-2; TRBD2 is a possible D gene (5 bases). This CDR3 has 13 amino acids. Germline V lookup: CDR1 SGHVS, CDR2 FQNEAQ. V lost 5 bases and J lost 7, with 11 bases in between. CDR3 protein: CASSLDRDGELFF. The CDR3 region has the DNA TGTGCCAGCAGCCTCGATCGGGACGGGGAGCTGTTTTTT.

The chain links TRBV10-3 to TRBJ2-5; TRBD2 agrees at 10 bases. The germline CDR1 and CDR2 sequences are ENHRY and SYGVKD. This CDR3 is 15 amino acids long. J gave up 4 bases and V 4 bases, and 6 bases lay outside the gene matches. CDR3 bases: TGTGCCATCAGTGGAACTAGCGGGGTGGGAGAGACCCAGTACTTC. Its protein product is CAISGTSGVGETQYF.

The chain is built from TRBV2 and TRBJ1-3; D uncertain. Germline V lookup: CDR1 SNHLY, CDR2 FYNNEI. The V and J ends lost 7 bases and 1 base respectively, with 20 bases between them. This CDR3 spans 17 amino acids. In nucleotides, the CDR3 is TGTGCCAGCAAGCTCGACTCCAATAGGCTTTCTGGAAACACCATATATTTT. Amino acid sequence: CASKLDSNRLSGNTIYF. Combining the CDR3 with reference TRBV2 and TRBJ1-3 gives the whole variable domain EPEVTQTPSHQVTQMGQEVILRCVPISNHLYFYWYRQILGQKVEFLVSFYNNEISEKSEIFDDQFSVERPDGSNFTLKIRSTKLEDSAMYFCASKLDSNRLSGNTIYFGEGSWLTVV.